The clone carrying this T cell receptor beta chain was observed many times. The antigen is undetermined. Between the trimmed V and J ends, which lost 0 bases and 6 bases, there was a span of 7 bases. Germline CDR1 SGHKS, CDR2 YYEKEE (reference sequence). The CDR3 sequence is 12 residues long. It was RNA transcripts that yielded the amplified TCR beta CDR3 regions. When the TCR CDR3 underwent first-round RT-PCR, the HTBI primer set was used. TCRdb re-called the multiplex PCR reads through MiXCR, storing one row per CDR3 protein. The profile shows hundreds of thousands of distinct CDR3 sequences, about a sixth of them singletons. The sample belongs to a study of T cells in Graves' hyperthyroidism and ophthalmopathy. Points from the study as a whole: Stable hyperthyroidism and ophthalmopathy were separated using 13 V-J signatures.

Exclusion criteria comprised uncontrolled infection, other autoimmune disease, pregnancy or lactation. The authors took PBMCs from 10 ml fresh peripheral blood. This TCR came from a woman between 40 and 55 years old with Graves' ophthalmopathy. The chain has TRBV5-5 and TRBJ2-7; D not resolved. Material for sequencing was blood. Here the CDR3 reads CASSLAGFEQYF. The DNA of the CDR3 is TGTGCCAGCAGCTTGGCCGGATTCGAGCAGTACTTC.